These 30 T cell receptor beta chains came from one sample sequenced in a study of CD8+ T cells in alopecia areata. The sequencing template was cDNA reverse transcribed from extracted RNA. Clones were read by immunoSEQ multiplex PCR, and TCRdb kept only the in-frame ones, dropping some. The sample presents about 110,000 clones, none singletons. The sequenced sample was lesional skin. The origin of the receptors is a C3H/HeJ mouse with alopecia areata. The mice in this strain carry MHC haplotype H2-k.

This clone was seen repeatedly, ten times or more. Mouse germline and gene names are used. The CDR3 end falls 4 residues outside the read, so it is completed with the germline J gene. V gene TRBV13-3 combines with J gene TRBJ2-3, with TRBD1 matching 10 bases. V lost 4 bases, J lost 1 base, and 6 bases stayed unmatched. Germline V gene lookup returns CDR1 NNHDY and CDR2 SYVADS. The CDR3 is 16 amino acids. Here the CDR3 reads CASSYGTGAGAETLYF. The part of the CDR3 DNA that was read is TGTGCCAGCAGTTACGGGACAGGGGCTGGTGCAGAA.

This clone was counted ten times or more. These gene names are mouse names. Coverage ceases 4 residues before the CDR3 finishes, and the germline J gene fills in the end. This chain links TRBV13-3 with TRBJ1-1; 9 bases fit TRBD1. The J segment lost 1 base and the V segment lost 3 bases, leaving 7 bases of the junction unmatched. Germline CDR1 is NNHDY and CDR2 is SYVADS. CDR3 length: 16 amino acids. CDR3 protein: CASSVTGTGRNTEVFF. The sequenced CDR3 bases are TGTGCCAGCAGTGTCACCGGGACAGGGAGAAACACA.

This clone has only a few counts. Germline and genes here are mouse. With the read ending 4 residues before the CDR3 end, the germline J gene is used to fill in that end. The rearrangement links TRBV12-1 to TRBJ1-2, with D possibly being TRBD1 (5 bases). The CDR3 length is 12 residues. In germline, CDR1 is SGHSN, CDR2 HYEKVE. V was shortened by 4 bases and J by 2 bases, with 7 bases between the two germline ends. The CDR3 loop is CASSGGNSDYTF. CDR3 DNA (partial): TGTGCCAGCTCGGGGGGGAACTCC.

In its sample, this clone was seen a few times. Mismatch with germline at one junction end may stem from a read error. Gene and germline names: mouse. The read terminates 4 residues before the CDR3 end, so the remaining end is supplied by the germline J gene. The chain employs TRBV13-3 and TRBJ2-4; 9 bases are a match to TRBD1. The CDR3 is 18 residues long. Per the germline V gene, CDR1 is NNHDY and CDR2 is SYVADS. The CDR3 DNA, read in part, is TGTGCCAGCAGTGATGGGCTAACAGGGGGCGAGGGTCACAAC. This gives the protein CASSDGLTGGEGHN. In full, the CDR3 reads CASSDGLTGGEGHNTLYF.

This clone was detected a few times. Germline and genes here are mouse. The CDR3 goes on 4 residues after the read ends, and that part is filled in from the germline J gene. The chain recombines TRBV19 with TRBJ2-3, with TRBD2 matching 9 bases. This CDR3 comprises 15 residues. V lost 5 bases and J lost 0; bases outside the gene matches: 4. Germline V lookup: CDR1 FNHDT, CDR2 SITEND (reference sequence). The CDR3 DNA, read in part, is TGTGCCAGCAGCCGGGACTGGGCTAGTGCAGAA. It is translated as CASSRDWASAE. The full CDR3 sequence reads CASSRDWASAETLYF.

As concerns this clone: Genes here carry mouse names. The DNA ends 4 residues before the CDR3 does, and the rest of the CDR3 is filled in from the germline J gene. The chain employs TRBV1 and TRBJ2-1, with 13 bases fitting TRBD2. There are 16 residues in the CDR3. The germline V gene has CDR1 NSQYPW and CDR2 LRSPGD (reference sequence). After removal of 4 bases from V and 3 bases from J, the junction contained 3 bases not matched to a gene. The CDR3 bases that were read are TGCACCTGCAGTGGGGGACTGGGGGGGTCCTATGCT. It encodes CTCSGGLGGSYA. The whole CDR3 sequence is CTCSGGLGGSYAEQFF.

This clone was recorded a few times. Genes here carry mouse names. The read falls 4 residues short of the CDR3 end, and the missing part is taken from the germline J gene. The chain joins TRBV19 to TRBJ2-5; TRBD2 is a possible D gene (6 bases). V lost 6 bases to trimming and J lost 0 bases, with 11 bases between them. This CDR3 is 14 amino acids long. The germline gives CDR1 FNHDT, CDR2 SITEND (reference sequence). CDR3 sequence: CASTPGLNQDTQYF. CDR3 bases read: TGTGCCAGCACCCCGGGACTTAACCAAGAC.

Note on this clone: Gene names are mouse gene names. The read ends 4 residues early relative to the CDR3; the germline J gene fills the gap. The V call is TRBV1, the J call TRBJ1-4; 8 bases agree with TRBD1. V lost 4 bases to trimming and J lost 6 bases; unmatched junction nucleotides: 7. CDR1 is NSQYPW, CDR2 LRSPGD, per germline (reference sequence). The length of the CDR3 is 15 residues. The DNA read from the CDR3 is TGCACCTGCAGTGTCCGGGACAGGAGGGACGAA. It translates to CTCSVRDRRDE. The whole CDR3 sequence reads CTCSVRDRRDERLFF.

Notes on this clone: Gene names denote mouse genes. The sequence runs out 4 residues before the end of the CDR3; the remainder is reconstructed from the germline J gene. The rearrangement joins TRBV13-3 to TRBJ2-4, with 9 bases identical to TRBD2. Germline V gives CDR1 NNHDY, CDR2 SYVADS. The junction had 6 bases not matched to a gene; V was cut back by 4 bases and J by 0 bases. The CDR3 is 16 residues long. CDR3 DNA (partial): TGTGCCAGCAGTCAGGACTGGGGTAATAGTCAAAAC. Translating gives CASSQDWGNSQN. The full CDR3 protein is CASSQDWGNSQNTLYF.

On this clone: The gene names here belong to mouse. The sequenced part of the CDR3 DNA is TGTGCCAGCAGTGAAGGGGGGCCTGCT. It is translated as CASSEGGPA. The full CDR3 is CASSEGGPAEQFF. The chain joins TRBV13-1 to TRBJ2-1; TRBD2 might be the D (7 bases). Read coverage stops 4 residues before the CDR3 terminus; the germline J gene supplies the remainder. This CDR3 has 13 amino acids. Germline V gene lookup returns CDR1 NSHNY and CDR2 SYGAGN. Trimming shortened V by 2 bases and J by 6 bases, and 9 bases separated the two germline ends.

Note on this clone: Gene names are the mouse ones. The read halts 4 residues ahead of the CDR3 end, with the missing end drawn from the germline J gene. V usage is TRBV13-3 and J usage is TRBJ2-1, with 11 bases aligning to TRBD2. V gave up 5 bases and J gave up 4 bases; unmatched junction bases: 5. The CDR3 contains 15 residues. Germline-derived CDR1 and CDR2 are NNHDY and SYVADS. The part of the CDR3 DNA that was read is TGTGCCAGCAGGTCGACTGGGGGGGTGTATGCT. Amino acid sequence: CASRSTGGVYA. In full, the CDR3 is CASRSTGGVYAEQFF.

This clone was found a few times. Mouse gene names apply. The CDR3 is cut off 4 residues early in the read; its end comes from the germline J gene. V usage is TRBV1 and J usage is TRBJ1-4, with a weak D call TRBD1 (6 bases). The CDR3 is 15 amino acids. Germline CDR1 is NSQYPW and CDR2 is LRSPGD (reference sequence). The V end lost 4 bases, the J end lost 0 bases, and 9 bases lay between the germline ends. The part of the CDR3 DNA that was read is TGCACCTGCAGTGGGGGACATCTTTCCAACGAA. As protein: CTCSGGHLSNE. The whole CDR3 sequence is CTCSGGHLSNERLFF.

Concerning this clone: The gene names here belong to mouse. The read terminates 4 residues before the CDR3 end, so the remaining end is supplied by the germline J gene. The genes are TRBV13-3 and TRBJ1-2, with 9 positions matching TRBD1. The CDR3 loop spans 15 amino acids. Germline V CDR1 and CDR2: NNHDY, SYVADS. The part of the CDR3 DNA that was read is TGTGCCAGCAGTGATGGGGGACAGGGTGGGTCC. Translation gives CASSDGGQGGS. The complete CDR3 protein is CASSDGGQGGSDYTF.

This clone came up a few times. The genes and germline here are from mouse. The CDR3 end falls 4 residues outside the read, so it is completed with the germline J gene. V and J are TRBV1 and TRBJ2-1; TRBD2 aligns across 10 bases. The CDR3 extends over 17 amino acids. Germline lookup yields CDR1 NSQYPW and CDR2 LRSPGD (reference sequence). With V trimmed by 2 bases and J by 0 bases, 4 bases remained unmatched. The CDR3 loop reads CTCSAKGLGSNYAEQFF. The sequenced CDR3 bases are TGCACCTGCAGTGCAAAGGGACTGGGGAGTAACTATGCT.

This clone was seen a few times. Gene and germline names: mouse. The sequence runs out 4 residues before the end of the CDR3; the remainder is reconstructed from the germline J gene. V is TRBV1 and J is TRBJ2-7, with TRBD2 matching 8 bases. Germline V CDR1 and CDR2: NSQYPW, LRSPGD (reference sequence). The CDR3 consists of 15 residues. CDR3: CTCSPRLGGKYEQYF. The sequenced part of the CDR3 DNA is TGCACCTGCAGTCCACGGTTGGGGGGGAAGTAT. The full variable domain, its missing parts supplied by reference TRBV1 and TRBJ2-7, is VTLLEQNPRWRLVPRGQAVNLRCILKNSQYPWMSWYQQDLQKQLQWLFTLRSPGDKEVKSLPGADYLATRVTDTELRLQVANMSQGRTLYCTCSPRLGGKYEQYFGPGTRLTVL.

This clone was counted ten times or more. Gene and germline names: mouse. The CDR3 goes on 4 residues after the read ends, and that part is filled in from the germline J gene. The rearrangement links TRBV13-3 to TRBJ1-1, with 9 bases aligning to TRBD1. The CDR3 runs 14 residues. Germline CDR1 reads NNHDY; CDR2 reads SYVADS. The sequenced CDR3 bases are TGTGCCAGCAGTGATCCCGGGACAGGGAGA. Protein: CASSDPGTGR. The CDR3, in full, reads CASSDPGTGREVFF.

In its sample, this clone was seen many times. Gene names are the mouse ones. CDR3 DNA, as far as it was read: TGTGCCAGCAGTGAAAGGACAATCAACTCC. It encodes CASSERTINS. The entire CDR3 is CASSERTINSDYTF. This chain joins TRBV13-3 and TRBJ1-2, with a possible D match to TRBD1 (5 bases). The CDR3 end is not reached by the read, which stops 4 residues before it; the germline J gene fills it in. Trimming removed 2 bases from V and 2 bases from J, with 10 bases in between. The CDR3 extends over 14 amino acids. The germline CDR1 and CDR2 sequences are NNHDY and SYVADS.

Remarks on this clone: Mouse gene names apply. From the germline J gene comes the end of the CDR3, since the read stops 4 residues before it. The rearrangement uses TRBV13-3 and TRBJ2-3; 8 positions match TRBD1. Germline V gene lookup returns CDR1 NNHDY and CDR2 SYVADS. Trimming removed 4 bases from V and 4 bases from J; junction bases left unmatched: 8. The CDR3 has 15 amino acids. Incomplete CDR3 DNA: TGTGCCAGCAGTCCTCCGGGACAGGTAACAGAA. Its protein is CASSPPGQVTE. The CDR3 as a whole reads CASSPPGQVTETLYF.

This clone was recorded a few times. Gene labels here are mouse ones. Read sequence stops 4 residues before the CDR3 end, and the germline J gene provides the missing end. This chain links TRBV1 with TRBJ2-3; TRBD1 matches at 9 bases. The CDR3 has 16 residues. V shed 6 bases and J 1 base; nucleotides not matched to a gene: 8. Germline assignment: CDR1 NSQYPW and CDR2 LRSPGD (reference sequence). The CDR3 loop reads CTCRGDRAKGAETLYF. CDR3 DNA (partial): TGCACCTGCAGAGGGGACAGGGCGAAAGGTGCAGAA.

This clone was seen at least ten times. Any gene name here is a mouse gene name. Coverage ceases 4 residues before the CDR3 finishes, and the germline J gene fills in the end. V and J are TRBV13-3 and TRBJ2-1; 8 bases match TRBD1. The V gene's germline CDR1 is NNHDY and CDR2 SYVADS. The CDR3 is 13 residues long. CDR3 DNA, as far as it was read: TGTGCCAGCAGTCTCGGACAGGGCCCT. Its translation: CASSLGQGP. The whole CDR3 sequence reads CASSLGQGPEQFF.

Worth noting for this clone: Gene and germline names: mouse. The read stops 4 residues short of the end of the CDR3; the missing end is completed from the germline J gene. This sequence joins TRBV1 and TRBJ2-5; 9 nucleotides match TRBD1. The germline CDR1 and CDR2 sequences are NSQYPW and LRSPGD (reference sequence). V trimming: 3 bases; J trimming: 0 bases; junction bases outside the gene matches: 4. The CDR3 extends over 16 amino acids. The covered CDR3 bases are TGCACCTGCAGTGCCGGGACAGGGCGGAACCAAGAC. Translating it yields CTCSAGTGRNQD. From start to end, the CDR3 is CTCSAGTGRNQDTQYF.

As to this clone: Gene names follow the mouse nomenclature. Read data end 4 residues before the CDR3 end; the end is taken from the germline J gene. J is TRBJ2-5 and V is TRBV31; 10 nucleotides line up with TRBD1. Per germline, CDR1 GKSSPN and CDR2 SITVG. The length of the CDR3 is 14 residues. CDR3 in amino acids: CAWSPDRGRDTQYF. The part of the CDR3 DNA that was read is TGTGCCTGGAGTCCAGACAGGGGGCGAGAC. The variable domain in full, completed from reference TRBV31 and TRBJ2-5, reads AQTIHQWPVAEIKAVGSPLSLGCTIKGKSSPNLYWYWQATGGTLQQLFYSITVGQVESVVQLNLSASRPKDDQFILSTEKLLLSHSGFYLCAWSPDRGRDTQYFGPGTRLLVL.

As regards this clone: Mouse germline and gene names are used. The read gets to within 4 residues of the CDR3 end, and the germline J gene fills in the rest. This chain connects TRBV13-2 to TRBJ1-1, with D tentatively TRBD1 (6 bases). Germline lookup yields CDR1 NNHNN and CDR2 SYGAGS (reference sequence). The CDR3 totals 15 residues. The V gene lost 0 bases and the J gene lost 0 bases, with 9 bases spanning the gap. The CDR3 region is CASGDGGAPNTEVFF. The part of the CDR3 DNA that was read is TGTGCCAGCGGTGATGGGGGGGCCCCAAACACA.

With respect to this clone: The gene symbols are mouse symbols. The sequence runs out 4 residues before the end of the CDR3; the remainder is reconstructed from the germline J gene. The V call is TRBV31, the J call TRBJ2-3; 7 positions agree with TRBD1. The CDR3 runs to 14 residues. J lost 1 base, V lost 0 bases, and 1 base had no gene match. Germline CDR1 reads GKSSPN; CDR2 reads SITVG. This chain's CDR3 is CAWSLTGGAETLYF. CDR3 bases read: TGTGCCTGGAGTCTAACAGGGGGTGCAGAA.

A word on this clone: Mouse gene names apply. CDR3 loop: CASGDEGGHYEQYF. Partial CDR3 DNA: TGTGCCAGCGGTGATGAGGGGGGGCACTAT. This chain joins TRBV13-2 and TRBJ2-7; 8 bases are a match to TRBD2. The CDR3 end is not reached by the read, which stops 4 residues before it; the germline J gene fills it in. The junction had 2 bases not matched to a gene; V was cut back by 0 bases and J by 3 bases. The CDR3 is made up of 14 amino acids. The V gene's germline CDR1 is NNHNN and CDR2 SYGAGS (reference sequence).

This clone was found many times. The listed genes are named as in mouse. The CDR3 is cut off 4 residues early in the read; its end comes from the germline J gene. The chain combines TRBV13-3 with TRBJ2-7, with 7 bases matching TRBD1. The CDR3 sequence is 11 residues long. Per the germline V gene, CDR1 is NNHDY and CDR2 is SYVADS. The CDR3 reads CASTTGDEQYF. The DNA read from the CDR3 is TGTGCCAGCACCACAGGGGAT.

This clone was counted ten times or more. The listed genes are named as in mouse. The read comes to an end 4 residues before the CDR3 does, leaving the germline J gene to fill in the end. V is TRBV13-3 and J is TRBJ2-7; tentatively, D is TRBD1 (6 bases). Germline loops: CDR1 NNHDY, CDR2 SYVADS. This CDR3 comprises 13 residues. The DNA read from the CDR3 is TGTGCCAGCAGTGGGACAGAAATATAT. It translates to CASSGTEIY. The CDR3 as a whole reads CASSGTEIYEQYF.

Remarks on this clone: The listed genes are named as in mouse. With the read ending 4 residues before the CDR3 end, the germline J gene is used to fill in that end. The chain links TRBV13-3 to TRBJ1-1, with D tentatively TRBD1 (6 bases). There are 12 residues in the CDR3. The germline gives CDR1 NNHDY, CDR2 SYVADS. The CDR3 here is CASSSGAKEVFF. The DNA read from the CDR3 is TGTGCCAGCAGTTCAGGGGCTAAA.

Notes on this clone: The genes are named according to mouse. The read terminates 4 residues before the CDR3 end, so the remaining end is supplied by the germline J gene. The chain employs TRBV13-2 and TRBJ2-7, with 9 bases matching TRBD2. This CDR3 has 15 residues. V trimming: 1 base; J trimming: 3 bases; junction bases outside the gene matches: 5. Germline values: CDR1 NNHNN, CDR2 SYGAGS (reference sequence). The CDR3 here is CASGDRLGALYEQYF. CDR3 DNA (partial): TGTGCCAGCGGTGATAGACTGGGGGCCCTCTAT.

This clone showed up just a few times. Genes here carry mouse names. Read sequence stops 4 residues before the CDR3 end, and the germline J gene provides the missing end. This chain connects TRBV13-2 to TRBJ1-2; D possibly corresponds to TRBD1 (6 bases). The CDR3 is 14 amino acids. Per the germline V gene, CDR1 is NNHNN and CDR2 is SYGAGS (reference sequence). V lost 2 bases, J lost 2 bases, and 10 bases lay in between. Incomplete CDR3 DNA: TGTGCCAGCGGTGACCAGGACAGCAACTCC. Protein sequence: CASGDQDSNS. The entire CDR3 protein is CASGDQDSNSDYTF.